This T cell receptor beta chain was identified during a study of cytomegalovirus exposure and HLA in healthy donors (dated by TCRdb to about 2017). Turning to the overall study: An earlier analysis of roughly 500 of the donors reported about 260 Gb of sequence data and around 120 million unique TCR beta sequences obtained from some 170 million T cells. About 300 gigabases of sequencing data and 70 million to 100 million unique TCR sequences were included in an early release covering 550 to 800 HLA-typed donors. The genetic ancestry cluster associated with self-reported Caucasian donors included 81% of the 398 genotyped donors. The aim of the study was to test whether cataloging public T cell receptors could identify signatures of past pathogen exposure. Using immunosequencing, the study profiled T cell repertoires from fewer than 700 subjects and related those repertoires to cytomegalovirus serostatus. A separate validation cohort of 90 to 150 different subjects was used in addition to the roughly 640-subject first cohort. The study combined high-throughput TCR immunosequencing, statistical association of individual TCRs with disease status, and machine learning to predict cytomegalovirus infection status. To study patterns of TCR occurrence, a later analysis re-analyzed previously published TCR beta repertoires from under 750 donors and added high-resolution HLA genotyping. The later analysis used no new phenotypic data to find candidate immune exposures, relying instead on TCR beta sequences and their occurrence across donors. To decide whether each TCR beta V gene segment behaved as functional or pseudogenic, an earlier analysis of fewer than 750 of the donors relied on high-throughput TCR beta sequencing. Alongside the repertoire data, information on donor age, sex, ethnicity and CMV serostatus was compiled. Genome-wide SNP genotypes for about 65% of the roughly 670 donors were used in a later genetic analysis, which treated that subset as a discovery cohort. All discovery cohort repertoires had been generated using a single sequencing platform. HLA typing covered class I and class II loci at four-digit resolution. Typing coverage varied by locus: about 629-640 donors for A, B, C, DRB1 and DQB1; about 520 for DQA1; 600 to 610 for DPA1; 400 to 480 for DPB1. Because of strong linkage in the cohort, a handful of DR-DQ haplotypes were treated as single units for association and clustering. Across approximately 420 genotyped donors of the cohort, an average of roughly 230,000 unique TCR beta nucleotide sequences per donor were sequenced, and 15% to 20% of those sequences were non-productive.

Looking up the germline V gene yields CDR1 KGHSH and CDR2 LQKENI. The CDR3 spans 14 residues, from the cysteine through the phenylalanine. Only the CDR3 region is kept as DNA, spanning 42 bases read in frame from base 1. A distance of 14 bases separates the germline ends of V and J, which lose 3 bases and 6 bases respectively. The method behind the library was the immunoSEQ multiplex PCR assay. The multiplex PCR relied on a mix of 60 forward primers for TCR Vbeta segments and 13 reverse primers for TCR Jbeta segments. The CDR3 region of rearranged TCR beta genes was amplified from genomic DNA by a multiplex PCR assay. The Illumina HiSeq System was used to sequence the amplified TCR beta libraries as 87-base-pair reads. Regarding the original processing steps: A later analysis counted 65 million to 90 million unique TCR beta chains across the 500 to 850 repertoires, and around 9.9 million of these chains were shared by at least two donors. A nearest-neighbor algorithm error-corrected the raw reads and collapsed the reads into unique sequences, merging closely related sequences to remove PCR and sequencing errors. Alignment of CDR3 sequences to IMGT reference sequences was used to assign V, D and J gene segments. For a sequence to be retained, at least a six-nucleotide match to both a V gene segment and a J gene segment was required. Rearrangements were called productive when the CDR3 lacked stop codons and stayed in frame with V and J; all others were non-productive. CDR3 was defined by IMGT convention, running from the second conserved V-encoded cysteine to the conserved J-encoded phenylalanine. Sequences without an unambiguous match to a single V gene segment were excluded from the earlier analysis of almost 600 of the donors. In an earlier analysis of approximately 560 of the donors, a V segment was called functional when productive rearrangements were above 56.7%, and segregating when the standard deviation between donors exceeded 5%. To diagnose cytomegalovirus status from the catalog of TCR beta chain sequences, a statistical classification framework was built. A later analysis assigned V and J genes by comparing TCR nucleotide sequences with IMGT/GENE-DB human TR gene sequences. In a later analysis, CDR3 sequences and most-parsimonious VDJ recombination scenarios were assigned using the TCRdist pipeline. In a later analysis, every TCR beta chain was defined by the combination of its CDR3 amino acid sequence and its V-gene family, and reads without a unique V-gene family were dropped. To address suspected cross-contamination and a sequencing artifact, a later analysis removed 592 highly shared, low-generation-probability nucleotide sequences. For each public chain, a later analysis derived a clonal expansion index from normalized ranks of inferred template counts within each repertoire. A later analysis computed generation probabilities with a VDJ recombination model fitted to out-of-frame rearrangements, and checked the results against IGoR. Hypergeometric tests were used in a later analysis to score TCR-TCR, TCR-HLA and TCR-CMV co-occurrence, with a repertoire-size bias correction applied to the TCR pairs. False discovery rates were estimated in a later analysis by permuting HLA or CMV assignments 20 times. In a later analysis, co-occurring TCRs were grouped using DBSCAN, and TCRdist sequence similarity was added for clustering within HLA-allele-positive subsets. Repertoires with fewer than 30,000 or more than 120,000 public chains were left out of co-occurrence clustering, as were a few repertoires with anomalous nucleotide sharing. TCRdb limited this immuneACCESS table to in-frame rearrangements with V and J called. A share of clones is missing; checked studies link under half to unresolved V genes, and the rest is unexplained. The DNA was the basis for D and trimming; V, J and clone size are from that table. This sample lists more than 150,000 clones; 75% to 85% were detected once. The ten largest clones capture around 0.75% of the sample.

The study at large found these results: Across donors, most TCR sequences were observed very rarely, whereas some public TCRs were present in many individuals. A later analysis reported that several top co-occurrence clusters appeared linked to parvovirus B19, influenza, CMV and Epstein-Barr virus. An association between a missense DCLRE1C variant and V-gene and J-gene trimming of TCR beta chains was found in a later genetic analysis and replicated in an independent cohort. According to a later analysis, TCR association rates differed among HLA loci, with DRB1 alleles showing the most associated TCRs and HLA-C alleles showing the fewest. Because counts were too low, roughly 18 rarely observed V segments, including chromosome 9 orphons, were left out of the earlier analysis of a few hundred of the donors. Presence/absence analyses assumed roughly uniform sequencing depth across donors, an assumption that may not hold. In an earlier analysis of 450 to 750 of the donors, most TCR beta V segments appeared in productive rearrangements about 87% or about 30% of the time, broadly matching IMGT annotations. For the cohort, immune exposure information was limited to CMV serostatus. The classifier was reported to diagnose cytomegalovirus status with high specificity and sensitivity in both the original cohort and the validation cohort. When HLA alleles, especially DR and DQ, strongly co-occurred, attributing TCR associations to individual alleles was difficult. In a later analysis, 16,951 TCR beta sequences were associated with specific HLA alleles at a false discovery rate of 0.05. Because the 87-base-pair reads could not distinguish some IMGT-functional V segments, including TRBV6-2 and TRBV6-3, those segments were excluded. The sequencing pipeline was judged likely to have produced a cluster of highly shared sequence variants as a technical artifact. In a later analysis, HLA-associated TCR beta chains showed more clonal expansion and lower generation probabilities than non-associated chains that were equally common. According to a later analysis, most CMV-associated TCR beta chains appeared to be HLA-restricted, and the HLA associations seemed to be driven largely by CMV exposure. Because some donors lacked HLA typing at each locus, the association tests relied only on the typed subset. A further reported finding was that TCR beta sequences accurately predicted the HLA-A and HLA-B alleles for most subjects in the first cohort. The authors suggested that the approach could potentially be extended to other disease states and immunological phenotypes. The cohort was sequenced for TCR beta chains only, and without alpha or paired-chain data the features that could be detected were limited. A few of the identified cytomegalovirus-associated TCR beta chains were confirmed in vitro to be specific for cytomegalovirus antigens. In the study, about 150 TCR beta chains were listed as associated with cytomegalovirus. Correlated functional status among segregating V segments might reflect linkage disequilibrium, but an unknown experimental factor could not be ruled out. According to a later genetic analysis, donors in an Asian-associated ancestry cluster had fewer N-insertions in productive TCRs than the approximately 690-donor mean.

The cohort comprised 710 or so healthy bone marrow donors. All cohort members were sampled while nominally healthy, although unrecorded immune exposures were likely present. The donor tested CMV seronegative, placing the donor among the 350 or so seronegative members of the cohort. A peripheral blood sample was provided by each donor, and peripheral blood mononuclear cells were used for TCR beta sequencing. Genomic DNA was extracted from the blood cell samples with the Qiagen DNeasy Blood Extraction Kit. About this clone itself: Its antigen is still unknown. Base qualities are missing; no much larger clone stands one base away.

Material for sequencing was PBMCs. The chain was built from TRBV18 and TRBJ1-2; 6 matching bases give a weak D call of TRBD1. This clonotype was obtained from a woman between 18 and 30 years old in good health and CMV-seronegative. The CDR3 protein sequence reads: CASSPFSGVDGYTF. The bases are TGTGCCAGCTCACCGTTCTCAGGGGTGGATGGCTACACCTTC.